The clone carrying this T cell receptor beta chain has ten or more counts. The source material, RNA transcripts, was used to amplify TCR beta CDR3 regions. The TCR CDR3 was amplified in a first-round RT-PCR using the HTBI primer set. TCRdb independently ran MiXCR on the multiplex PCR reads; one entry per CDR3 protein. Among approximately 400,000 distinct CDR3 sequences, 14% to 15% were seen once, and the ten largest hold roughly 33%. The sample originates from a study of T cells in Graves' hyperthyroidism and ophthalmopathy. Study information: Specimen type is peripheral blood, collected at initial diagnosis prior to any treatment.

CDR1 SGHDT and CDR2 YYEEEE come from the germline V gene. Germline trimming cut 4 bases from V and 5 bases from J; bases unmatched to any gene: 10. This CDR3 region has 17 residues. The chain carries TRBV5-6 and TRBJ2-7; TRBD2 matches 15 bases. Sequencing was carried out using blood. The TCR originated in a young woman with Graves' hyperthyroidism. Here the CDR3 DNA reads TGTGCCAGCAGCGCCGGACTAGCGGGAGGGCTGATGGACGAGCAGTACTTC. As protein: CASSAGLAGGLMDEQYF.